These 22 T cell receptor beta chains came from one sample sequenced in a study of T cell clonality in common variable immunodeficiency (dated by TCRdb to 2015 to 2017). What these receptors recognize is not known. Libraries were constructed by the immunoSEQ multiplex PCR assay. Not all clones reach the TCRdb copy of this immuneACCESS table, which keeps in-frame sequences only. Checked studies attribute under half of the gap to unresolved V genes and leave the rest unexplained. The table shows roughly 30,000 clones here, with no singletons. The ten largest clones take up approximately 3.5% of the sample. Broader findings and caveats from the paper: CVID TCRbeta sequences reportedly showed fewer deletions and N-nucleotide insertions and lacked highly modified clones with 13 or more V deletions.

The sample consisted of peripheral blood mononuclear cells. The receptors were gathered from a human donor with common variable immunodeficiency.

This clone was counted many times. The CDR3 goes on 3 residues after the read ends, and that part is filled in from the germline J gene. This sequence joins TRBV14 and TRBJ2-2; D call uncertain. The CDR3 extends over 16 amino acids. V shed 2 bases and J shed 4 bases, with 14 bases lying between them. Germline V gene sequence: CDR1 SGHDN, CDR2 FVKESK. CDR3 bases read: TGTGCCAGCAGCCAACTCTCTGACAAGTTCACCGGGGAG. As protein: CASSQLSDKFTGE. In full, the CDR3 reads CASSQLSDKFTGELFF.

The sample holds many counts of this clone. The CDR3 goes on 3 residues after the read ends, and that part is filled in from the germline J gene. This chain links TRBV29-1 with TRBJ2-7; D perhaps matches TRBD1 (6 bases). CDR3 length equals 13 residues. Trimming cost V 3 bases and J 3 bases, with 12 bases left between them. Germline values: CDR1 SQVTM, CDR2 ANQGSEA. This CDR3 is CSVDAGVGYEQYF. CDR3 DNA (partial): TGCAGCGTTGATGCAGGGGTGGGCTACGAG.

By its share, this clone is medium-sized (0.01 to 0.1%). Coverage ceases 3 residues before the CDR3 finishes, and the germline J gene fills in the end. This chain links TRBV29-1 with TRBJ1-1; D is possibly TRBD1 (5 bases). The CDR3 covers 16 residues. Trimming took 4 bases from V and 4 from J, leaving 22 bases between them. In germline, CDR1 is SQVTM, CDR2 ANQGSEA. Partial CDR3 DNA: TGCAGCGTTGTTCGGTACGTGGAGGCCGGGGGCACTGAA. This gives the protein CSVVRYVEAGGTE. Given in full, the CDR3 is CSVVRYVEAGGTEAFF.

This clone was counted at least ten times. The missing CDR3 end, 3 residues past where the read stops, is filled in from the germline J gene. This chain links TRBV18 with TRBJ2-7, with a possible D match to TRBD2 (5 bases). This CDR3 region has 15 residues. Germline-derived CDR1 and CDR2 are KGHSH and LQKENI. V dropped 2 bases and J dropped 1 base, with 12 bases sitting between them. The covered CDR3 bases are TGTGCCAGCTCACCAAATCAAGCGGCATCCTACGAG. Translating gives CASSPNQAASYE. From start to end, the CDR3 is CASSPNQAASYEQYF.

This clone was observed many times. The CDR3 extends 3 residues past the end of the read, so its final part is completed from the germline J gene. The chain carries TRBV19 and TRBJ2-6; a possible D gene is TRBD2 (6 bases). V lost 7 bases to trimming and J lost 2 bases, with 15 bases between them. CDR3 length equals 16 residues. Germline CDR1 reads LNHDA; CDR2 reads SQIVND (reference sequence). CDR3 loop: CASKLFGTAGANVLTF. The part of the CDR3 DNA that was read is TGTGCCAGTAAACTGTTCGGGACTGCTGGGGCCAACGTC.

This clone has a count of ten or more. The read ends 3 residues early relative to the CDR3; the germline J gene fills the gap. The chain recombines TRBV6-1 with TRBJ2-4; a possible D gene is TRBD1 (6 bases). Germline-derived CDR1 and CDR2 are MNHNS and SASEGT. The length of the CDR3 is 16 residues. V gave up 1 base and J gave up 2 bases, with 12 bases separating them. CDR3 bases read: TGTGCCAGCAGTGAAGGAGGCAGGGGTTCCAAAAACATT. This codes for CASSEGGRGSKNI. In full, the CDR3 reads CASSEGGRGSKNIQYF.

As to this clone: The CDR3 end lies 3 residues beyond the end of the read and is filled in from the germline J gene. This chain links TRBV29-1 with TRBJ2-7; no firm D call. V lost 6 bases and J 3 bases, leaving 9 bases between the germline ends. The CDR3 spans 11 residues. Germline CDR1 SQVTM, CDR2 ANQGSEA. CDR3 DNA, as far as it was read: TGCAGCGTCAGACTTGGCTACGAG. It encodes CSVRLGYE. In full, the CDR3 reads CSVRLGYEQYF.

In its sample, this clone was seen many times. The read gets to within 3 residues of the CDR3 end, and the germline J gene fills in the rest. V gene TRBV20-1 combines with J gene TRBJ2-7; the match to TRBD2 covers 7 bases. The CDR3 runs 15 residues. Unmatched junction bases numbered 10, after V lost 5 bases and J lost 0 bases. Germline assignment: CDR1 DFQATT and CDR2 SNEGSKA (reference sequence). CDR3 DNA (partial): TGCAGTGCTCGCCCTTTAGCGGGCGGCTCCTACGAG. Its protein product is CSARPLAGGSYE. The whole CDR3 reads CSARPLAGGSYEQYF.

The table lists this clone with many counts. The read ends 3 residues early relative to the CDR3; the germline J gene fills the gap. The chain employs TRBV5-1 and TRBJ2-4; 7 bases are shared with TRBD2. CDR3 length equals 14 residues. Germline assignment: CDR1 SGHRS and CDR2 YFSETQ. The CDR3 bases that were read are TGCGCCAGCAGCTTGGGCGGGAGCTCCTACGAT. Amino acids: CASSLGGSSYD. The entire CDR3 is CASSLGGSSYDQYF.

This clone was observed many times. The read stops 3 residues short of the end of the CDR3; the missing end is completed from the germline J gene. The chain uses TRBV19 and TRBJ1-6, with D hard to call. This CDR3 is 15 amino acids long. Germline CDR1 is LNHDA and CDR2 is SQIVND (reference sequence). The V end lost 6 bases, the J end lost 7 bases, and 16 bases lay between the germline ends. CDR3 DNA (partial): TGTGCCAGTAGCGAATTGTCGGGTGACAATTCACCC. Protein sequence: CASSELSGDNSP. The CDR3 in its entirety is CASSELSGDNSPLHF.

As for this clone: The CDR3 end lies 3 residues beyond the end of the read and is filled in from the germline J gene. The chain joins TRBV19 to TRBJ2-1; TRBD2 aligns across 10 bases. V was clipped by 6 bases and J by 2 bases; unmatched bases: 7. The CDR3 contains 16 residues. CDR1 is LNHDA and CDR2 is SQIVND in the germline V gene (reference sequence). This CDR3 reads CASRNSGRTPYNEQFF. The sequenced CDR3 bases are TGTGCCAGTAGGAATAGCGGGAGGACCCCCTACAATGAG.

In this sample, this clone turned up many times. The read halts 3 residues ahead of the CDR3 end, with the missing end drawn from the germline J gene. This chain joins TRBV5-1 and TRBJ2-2, with TRBD1 identical over 9 bases. The germline V gene has CDR1 SGHRS and CDR2 YFSETQ. This CDR3 has 15 residues. Trimming removed 7 bases from V and 7 bases from J; junction bases left unmatched: 11. The covered CDR3 bases are TGCGCCAGCGAAATAACAGGGGGCAGTGGCGGGGAG. Amino acids: CASEITGGSGGE. The whole CDR3 is CASEITGGSGGELFF.

This clone showed up many times. The read finishes 3 residues shy of the CDR3 end, and the germline J gene is used to complete it. This rearrangement joins TRBV19 to TRBJ2-1; 11 bases align to TRBD2. Trimming at V came to 6 bases and at J to 6 bases, leaving 7 bases not matched to a gene. The V gene's germline CDR1 is LNHDA and CDR2 SQIVND (reference sequence). CDR3 length: 15 amino acids. This CDR3 is CASRILAGVSNEQFF. CDR3 bases read: TGTGCCAGTAGAATACTAGCGGGAGTTTCCAATGAG.

This clone was seen at least ten times. The read finishes 3 residues shy of the CDR3 end, and the germline J gene is used to complete it. V gene TRBV29-1 combines with J gene TRBJ2-5; the match to TRBD2 covers 12 bases. Per germline, CDR1 SQVTM and CDR2 ANQGSEA. J was trimmed by 6 bases and V by 6 bases; bases with no gene match: 8. The CDR3 loop spans 14 amino acids. The CDR3 sequence: CSVTPSGRGQTQYF. CDR3 DNA, as far as it was read: TGCAGCGTGACCCCTAGCGGGAGGGGACAGACC.

Many counts were recorded for this clone. The read terminates 3 residues ahead of where the CDR3 ends, so the germline J gene completes it. The chain uses TRBV29-1 and TRBJ1-2, with TRBD1 identical over 8 bases. V shed 7 bases and J 2 bases; nucleotides not matched to a gene: 6. This CDR3 has 13 residues. The germline gives CDR1 SQVTM, CDR2 ANQGSEA. The CDR3 DNA, read in part, is TGCAGCGCCGCAAGGACAGGGAACTATGGC. It specifies CSAARTGNYG. The complete CDR3 reads CSAARTGNYGYTF.

About this clone itself: The read ends 3 residues early relative to the CDR3; the germline J gene fills the gap. The chain carries TRBV2 and TRBJ2-3; 7 positions match TRBD2. Looked up from germline, CDR1 is SNHLY and CDR2 is FYNNEI. V trimming: 2 bases; J trimming: 0 bases; junction bases outside the gene matches: 5. The CDR3 loop spans 16 amino acids. CDR3 sequence reads: CASSEWLAASTDTQYF. The covered CDR3 bases are TGTGCCAGCAGTGAATGGCTAGCGGCTAGCACAGATACG.

This clone appeared many times. Coverage ceases 3 residues before the CDR3 finishes, and the germline J gene fills in the end. The chain recombines TRBV13 with TRBJ2-7; unclear D gene. This CDR3 spans 15 amino acids. Trimming cost V 2 bases and J 3 bases, with 14 bases left between them. Germline V gene data show CDR1 as PRHDT and CDR2 as FYEKMQ (reference sequence). CDR3: CASSLRLGADYEQYF. The sequenced CDR3 bases are TGTGCCAGCAGCTTACGCCTAGGCGCAGACTACGAG.

This clone appeared a few times. The CDR3 is cut off 3 residues early in the read; its end comes from the germline J gene. V usage is TRBV29-1 and J usage is TRBJ2-1, with D possibly being TRBD1 (5 bases). Germline V gene lookup returns CDR1 SQVTM and CDR2 ANQGSEA. This CDR3 spans 13 amino acids. V lost 5 bases to trimming and J lost 4 bases, with 12 bases between them. The CDR3 here is CSVRGLLYNEQFF. The covered CDR3 bases are TGCAGCGTTAGGGGCCTGTTGTACAATGAG.

This clone came up a few times. The CDR3 bases that were read are TGCAGTGCTAAGAGCTCTAGCGGGAAGAATGAG. Amino acids: CSAKSSSGKNE. The CDR3 in its entirety is CSAKSSSGKNEQFF. This sequence joins TRBV20-1 and TRBJ2-1; TRBD2 aligns across 9 bases. The read halts 3 residues ahead of the CDR3 end, with the missing end drawn from the germline J gene. Germline V lookup: CDR1 DFQATT, CDR2 SNEGSKA (reference sequence). V lost 4 bases, J lost 7 bases, and 8 bases stayed unmatched. The CDR3 consists of 14 residues.

This clone occurred a few times. The CDR3 end lies 3 residues beyond the end of the read and is filled in from the germline J gene. The chain couples TRBV7-8 to TRBJ2-1, with 7 bases fitting TRBD2. Germline CDR1 and CDR2: SGHVS and FQNEAQ. V lost 1 base to trimming and J lost 3 bases; unmatched junction nucleotides: 6. The CDR3 loop spans 16 amino acids. CDR3 bases read: TGTGCCAGCAGCTTAGATTGGGGGGGGAACTACAATGAG. Protein sequence: CASSLDWGGNYNE. Given in full, the CDR3 is CASSLDWGGNYNEQFF.

This clone was observed many times. With the read ending 3 residues before the CDR3 end, the germline J gene is used to fill in that end. The V gene is TRBV6-2 or TRBV6-3, the J gene TRBJ2-5; D not certain. Between the trimmed V and J ends, which lost 2 bases and 3 bases, there was a span of 10 bases. This CDR3 spans 14 amino acids. Germline V CDR1 and CDR2: MNHEY, SVGEGT. This CDR3 is CASSYTNLKETQYF. CDR3 bases read: TGTGCCAGCAGTTACACTAATCTTAAAGAGACC.

Details on this clone: The CDR3 end falls 3 residues outside the read, so it is completed with the germline J gene. The gene calls are TRBV6-1 and TRBJ2-2; the D is unclear. V lost 2 bases and J 6 bases, leaving 7 bases between the germline ends. CDR3 size: 13 residues. Germline V gene lookup returns CDR1 MNHNS and CDR2 SASEGT. CDR3: CASSEMGPGELFF. CDR3 bases read: TGTGCCAGCAGTGAAATGGGCCCCGGGGAG.